The rows below give T cell receptor beta chains drawn from one sample of a study of CD8 T cells in ankylosing spondylitis. TCRdb fed the 5' RACE reads into MiXCR, producing one record per CDR3 protein. The sample has around 130,000 distinct CDR3 sequences, 6.5% to 9% seen once. The sample consisted of blood, either unsorted or a sorted T cell fraction (not recorded which). These receptors were taken from a male donor with ankylosing spondylitis or in good health (not recorded which). The CDR3 runs from the conserved cysteine through the conserved F or W. Not every row has a clone size; where given, it reads once, few, many or a size class.

abundance: few; j_gene: TRBJ2-1; v_gene: TRBV7-2; CDR3aa: CASSRTAGNNEQFF
abundance: NA; j_gene: TRBJ2-7; v_gene: TRBV20-1; CDR3aa: CSARAWGRGQVQPRQYF
abundance: many; j_gene: TRBJ2-4; v_gene: TRBV27; CDR3aa: CASRGSSKNIQYF
abundance: few; j_gene: TRBJ2-7; v_gene: TRBV5-1; CDR3aa: CASSLEDRSHEQYF
abundance: many; j_gene: TRBJ2-1; v_gene: TRBV5-1; CDR3aa: CASSPWTSGGPYNEQFF
abundance: many; j_gene: TRBJ2-7; v_gene: TRBV10-3; CDR3aa: CAISRGGGEQYF
abundance: many; j_gene: TRBJ2-2; v_gene: TRBV20-1; CDR3aa: CSARWLRAGELFF
abundance: many; j_gene: TRBJ1-1; v_gene: TRBV6-1; CDR3aa: CASSLLEAEAFF
abundance: many; j_gene: TRBJ2-3; v_gene: TRBV29-1; CDR3aa: CSVDPGQTYTDTQYF
abundance: many; j_gene: TRBJ1-2; v_gene: TRBV7-2; CDR3aa: CASSVGGNYGYTF
abundance: many; j_gene: TRBJ1-5; v_gene: TRBV12-3/TRBV12-4; CDR3aa: CASSFSGAGGNQPQHF
abundance: NA; j_gene: TRBJ2-7; v_gene: TRBV7-9; CDR3aa: CASSLLAGTSYEQYF
abundance: few; j_gene: TRBJ1-4; v_gene: TRBV7-8; CDR3aa: CASSPPPGATNEKLFF
abundance: many; j_gene: TRBJ1-2; v_gene: TRBV5-1; CDR3aa: CASSLVGENYGYTF
abundance: many; j_gene: TRBJ1-2; v_gene: TRBV12-3/TRBV12-4; CDR3aa: CASSIQGNYGYTF
abundance: many; j_gene: TRBJ2-2; v_gene: TRBV12-3/TRBV12-4; CDR3aa: CASSPGQGFSGELFF
abundance: many; j_gene: TRBJ1-2; v_gene: TRBV28; CDR3aa: CASSPRTGDYGYTF
abundance: many; j_gene: TRBJ1-1; v_gene: TRBV29-1; CDR3aa: CSVEGIAGGHTEAFF
abundance: few; j_gene: TRBJ2-7; v_gene: TRBV30; CDR3aa: CAWSVRGQAYEQYF